These T cell receptor beta chains were read from a single sample in a study of human T cells and chemical hapten exposure. One entry per CDR3 protein results from TCRdb running MiXCR on the RACE reads. This table holds 35,000 to 50,000 distinct CDR3 sequences, 9.5% to 10% found once. Sample: whole blood, taken in connection with sensitization to the hapten diphenylcyclopropenone (DPC). These receptors all stem from a woman aged 25 to 39 with alopecia areata. Some clones in this sample may be carry-over from other donors' samples. The CDR3 runs from the conserved cysteine through the conserved F or W. Fields, in order: V gene, D gene, J gene, clone size, CDR3 protein, CDR3 DNA. A D gene is named only where the DNA matches it firmly. Rows may omit the clone size; those that give it use once, few, many or a size class.

TRBV12-3/TRBV12-4	TRBD2	TRBJ2-5	many	CASSSRGSSGGRETQYF	TGTGCCAGCAGTTCCCGGGGGTCTAGCGGGGGGAGGGAGACCCAGTACTTC
TRBV4-1	TRBD1	TRBJ1-4	many	CASSQEDRANEKLFF	TGCGCCAGCAGCCAGGAGGACAGGGCGAATGAAAAACTGTTTTTT
TRBV12-3/TRBV12-4	NA	TRBJ1-5	few	CASSLEGMSNQPQHF	TGTGCCAGCAGTTTAGAAGGGATGAGCAATCAGCCCCAGCATTTT
TRBV28	NA	TRBJ2-7	NA	CASSSPGGMLEEQYF	TGTGCCAGCAGTTCACCTGGGGGGATGCTTGAAGAGCAGTACTTC
TRBV7-2	NA	TRBJ2-5	NA	CASSFNRAQETQYF	TGTGCCAGCAGCTTCAACAGGGCCCAAGAGACCCAGTACTTC
TRBV27	NA	TRBJ1-1	many	CASSFRPGGRTGTEAFF	TGTGCCAGCAGTTTCCGCCCGGGCGGTAGAACCGGCACTGAAGCTTTCTTT
TRBV7-9	NA	TRBJ2-3	many	CASGPGRLVDTQYF	TGTGCCAGCGGGCCGGGCCGCCTAGTAGATACGCAGTATTTT
TRBV7-9	NA	TRBJ1-2	NA	CAIPRVPTQTNYGYTF	TGTGCCATCCCTCGGGTCCCTACACAGACTAACTATGGCTACACCTTC
TRBV3-1	TRBD2	TRBJ2-3	NA	CASSQEEAGVFTDTQYF	TGTGCCAGCAGCCAAGAGGAAGCGGGGGTGTTCACAGATACGCAGTATTTT
TRBV18	NA	TRBJ1-6	many	CASSPTVYNSPLHF	TGTGCCAGCTCACCTACAGTCTATAATTCACCCCTCCACTTT
TRBV24-1	TRBD1	TRBJ2-5	NA	CATTQTGMETQYF	TGTGCCACCACTCAGACAGGGATGGAGACCCAGTACTTC
TRBV7-9	NA	TRBJ1-4	few	CASSLRREEKKLFF	TGTGCCAGCAGCTTAAGGAGGGAAGAAAAAAAACTGTTTTTT
TRBV7-9	NA	TRBJ1-1	many	CASSLRGEAEAFF	TGTGCCAGCAGCTTAAGGGGGGAAGCTGAAGCTTTCTTT
TRBV5-1	TRBD2	TRBJ2-1	many	CASSRPTSGGHNEQFF	TGCGCCAGCAGCCGTCCTACTAGCGGGGGCCACAATGAGCAGTTCTTC
TRBV5-1	NA	TRBJ2-3	NA	CASSLEVRHGDTQYF	TGCGCCAGCAGCTTGGAAGTGAGGCATGGGGATACGCAGTATTTT
TRBV10-3	TRBD1	TRBJ2-1	NA	CAISESTGGLPYNEQFF	TGTGCCATCAGTGAGTCTACAGGGGGCCTTCCCTACAATGAGCAGTTCTTC
TRBV28	TRBD2	TRBJ2-1	NA	CASTGGLARNEQFF	TGTGCCAGCACTGGAGGACTAGCACGGAATGAGCAGTTCTTC
TRBV12-3/TRBV12-4	NA	TRBJ2-2	once	CASSFLSPVDTGELFF	TGTGCCAGCAGTTTTTTGAGCCCCGTGGACACCGGGGAGCTGTTTTTT
TRBV6-6	TRBD1	TRBJ1-6	few	CAAVARQQGNSPLHF	TGTGCCGCCGTAGCTCGTCAACAGGGGAATTCACCCCTCCACTTT
TRBV29-1	TRBD1	TRBJ1-1	many	CSAGQGLNTEAFF	TGCAGCGCAGGACAGGGTTTGAACACTGAAGCTTTCTTT
TRBV6-2/TRBV6-3	TRBD2	TRBJ2-2	many	CASELSGALRGGELFF	TGTGCCAGCGAGCTTAGCGGGGCCCTCAGGGGCGGGGAGCTGTTTTTT
TRBV12-3/TRBV12-4	NA	TRBJ2-5	many	CASSLGGGAGETQYF	TGTGCCAGCAGTTTAGGAGGGGGGGCTGGGGAGACCCAGTACTTC
TRBV7-2	TRBD2	TRBJ2-1	many	CASSYLAGGPNEQFF	TGTGCCAGCAGCTACCTAGCGGGGGGGCCTAATGAGCAGTTCTTC
TRBV10-3	NA	TRBJ2-5	few	CAISIRDTHLLETQYF	TGTGCCATCAGCATCCGAGACACCCACTTGTTAGAGACCCAGTACTTC
TRBV20-1	TRBD2	TRBJ2-7	few	CSARTLAGDYEQYF	TGCAGTGCTAGGACGCTAGCGGGGGATTACGAGCAGTACTTC
TRBV6-1	TRBD1	TRBJ2-7	few	CASMLGGEEYEQYF	TGTGCCAGCATGTTAGGGGGCGAAGAATACGAGCAGTACTTC
TRBV20-1	NA	TRBJ2-1	NA	CSARGGQGWASSYNEQFF	TGCAGTGCTAGAGGTGGGCAGGGATGGGCTAGCTCCTACAATGAGCAGTTCTTC
TRBV28	TRBD2	TRBJ2-1	many	CASSLTSGGRNEQFF	TGTGCCAGCAGTTTAACTAGCGGGGGACGTAATGAGCAGTTCTTC
TRBV29-1	NA	TRBJ2-4	few	CSVETIAKNIQYF	TGCAGCGTCGAGACCATAGCCAAAAACATTCAGTACTTC
TRBV12-3/TRBV12-4	NA	TRBJ2-3	many	CASSLAWGSDTQYF	TGTGCCAGCAGTTTAGCGTGGGGGTCAGATACGCAGTATTTT
TRBV7-2	NA	TRBJ2-7	few	CASSPDFYEQYF	TGTGCCAGCAGCCCGGACTTCTACGAGCAGTACTTC
TRBV7-2	NA	TRBJ1-6	many	CASSSQDPRHNSPLHF	TGTGCCAGCAGCTCTCAGGACCCGCGTCATAATTCACCCCTCCACTTT
TRBV18	NA	TRBJ1-3	few	CASSPPDRIPSGNTIYF	TGTGCCAGCTCACCACCGGACAGAATCCCCTCTGGAAACACCATATATTTT
TRBV28	NA	TRBJ1-5	NA	CASSPLYSNQPQHF	TGTGCCAGCAGTCCCCTATATAGCAATCAGCCCCAGCATTTT
TRBV14	NA	TRBJ2-3	few	CASSQEQNTQYF	TGTGCCAGCAGCCAAGAACAGAATACGCAGTATTTT
TRBV4-3	NA	TRBJ2-3	NA	CASSQADTQYF	TGCGCCAGCAGCCAAGCGGATACGCAGTATTTT
TRBV6-2/TRBV6-3	TRBD1	TRBJ2-5	NA	CASSYSKGQHSETQYF	TGTGCCAGCAGTTACTCGAAGGGACAGCACTCGGAGACCCAGTACTTC
TRBV18	TRBD1	TRBJ2-5	NA	CASSPQQGAEETQYF	TGTGCCAGCTCACCGCAACAGGGGGCGGAGGAGACCCAGTACTTC
TRBV5-1	NA	TRBJ2-3	few	CASSSGSEIQGRQYF	TGCGCCAGCAGCTCGGGCAGCGAAATCCAGGGACGGCAGTATTTT
TRBV7-2	NA	TRBJ2-3	few	CASSLMSGQSTDTQYF	TGTGCCAGCAGCTTAATGAGCGGACAAAGCACAGATACGCAGTATTTT